Given below is one T cell receptor (beta chain) in context. Its antigen remains unknown. The sample is drawn from a study of cytomegalovirus exposure and HLA in healthy donors. In the study overall: A subsequent analysis reported that the 120 validation repertoires were produced on the same platform that had also been used for the 666 first-cohort repertoires.

CDR1 and CDR2 (germline): MDHEN, SYDVKM. The CDR3 is made up of 14 amino acids. The V and J ends lost 6 bases and 4 bases, in that order; junction bases with no gene match: 7. Sequenced by immunoSEQ multiplex PCR; TCRdb stores in-frame clones only, minus some. In the table there are tens of thousands of clones, 80% to 95% of which are singletons. Study-level points and caveats: Whilst most TCR sequences proved rare, a subset of public TCRs occurred across many donors.

Sequencing input: PBMCs. The V gene is TRBV28, the J gene TRBJ1-1; the match to TRBD1 covers 8 bases. The sequence came from a woman aged 25 to 39 in good health and CMV-seronegative. The CDR3: CASSSGTGLTEAFF. Here the CDR3 DNA reads TGTGCCAGCAGCTCCGGGACAGGACTCACTGAAGCTTTCTTT.